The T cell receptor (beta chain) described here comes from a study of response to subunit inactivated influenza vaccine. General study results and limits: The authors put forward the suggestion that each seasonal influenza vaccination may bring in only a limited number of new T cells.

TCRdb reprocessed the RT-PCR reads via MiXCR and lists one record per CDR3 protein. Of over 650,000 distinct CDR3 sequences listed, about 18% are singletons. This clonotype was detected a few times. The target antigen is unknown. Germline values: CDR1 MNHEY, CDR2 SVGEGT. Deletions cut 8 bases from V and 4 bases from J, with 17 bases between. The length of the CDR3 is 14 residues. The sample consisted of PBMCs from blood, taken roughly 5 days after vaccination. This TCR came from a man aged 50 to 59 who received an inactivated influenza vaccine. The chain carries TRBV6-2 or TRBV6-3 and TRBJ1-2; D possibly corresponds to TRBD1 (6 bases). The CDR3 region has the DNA TGTGCCAGCGTGCCTGCAGGACAGTCCTATGGCTACACCTTC. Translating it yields CASVPAGQSYGYTF.